The rows below give T cell receptor beta chains drawn from one sample of a study of cytomegalovirus exposure and HLA in healthy donors. TCRdb's table, derived via immunoSEQ multiplex PCR, lists solely in-frame clones and lacks some. The table has about 130,000 clones, 80% seen once. Material for sequencing was PBMCs. These receptor sequences come from a man aged 25-45 years in good health and CMV-seropositive. Both conserved end residues are part of each CDR3. D genes are given only for firm matches. Clone size, where shown, is once, few, many, or a class for clones that have expanded.

D,J,size,V,DNA,CDR3
TRBD2,TRBJ2-7,.,TRBV28,TGTGCCAGCCTTCGCGGGGGGGCTCGGGGGCCCTACGAGCAGTACTTC,CASLRGGARGPYEQYF
.,TRBJ2-5,.,TRBV7-9,TGTGCCAGCAGCCTTTTAGAGACCCAGTACTTC,CASSLLETQYF
.,TRBJ1-1,.,TRBV5-1,TGCGCCAGCAGCCAAGGGACAAGAAACACTGAAGCTTTCTTT,CASSQGTRNTEAFF
.,TRBJ2-5,.,TRBV11-2,TGTGCCAGCAGGGAATTTTGGGGGCGGGAGACCCAGTACTTC,CASREFWGRETQYF
.,TRBJ1-2,.,TRBV19,TGTGCCAGTAGTATCTTGTTGAACTATGGCTACACCTTC,CASSILLNYGYTF
.,TRBJ1-4,.,TRBV13,TGTGCCAGCAGCTTAGGACAGGATAATGAAAAACTGTTTTTT,CASSLGQDNEKLFF
.,TRBJ1-3,.,TRBV29-1,TGCAGCGGCAGGGTAAACTCTGGAAACACCATATATTTT,CSGRVNSGNTIYF
TRBD1,TRBJ2-5,.,TRBV5-1,TGCGCCAGCAGCTTGGGACAGGGGACAGGGTACCAAGAGACCCAGTACTTC,CASSLGQGTGYQETQYF
TRBD1,TRBJ2-3,.,TRBV28,TGTGCCATAGAAATCCGGACAGGAACAACAGATACGCAGTATTTT,CAIEIRTGTTDTQYF
TRBD1,TRBJ1-1,.,TRBV28,TGTGCCAGCAGCCCCGGGGACAGGGAGAACACTGAAGCTTTCTTT,CASSPGDRENTEAFF
TRBD2,TRBJ2-2,once,TRBV4-1,TGCGCCAGCAGCCATACTACAGCGGGGCTTAACACCGGGGAGCTGTTTTTT,CASSHTTAGLNTGELFF
TRBD1,TRBJ1-2,.,TRBV6-1,TGTGCCAGCAGTGTGCGGGACAGGGCTAACTATGGCTACACCTTC,CASSVRDRANYGYTF
TRBD1,TRBJ1-1,.,TRBV7-3,TGTGCCAGCAGCCCCGGGACAGGCTCCACTGAAGCTTTCTTT,CASSPGTGSTEAFF
TRBD1,TRBJ1-1,.,TRBV6-5,TGTGCCAGCAGTTACGGGACAGGGGCGGGCACTGAAGCTTTCTTT,CASSYGTGAGTEAFF
TRBD1,TRBJ2-6,.,TRBV29-1,TGCAGCGTGTCGACAGGGGTAAGGTCTGGGGCCAACGTCCTGACTTTC,CSVSTGVRSGANVLTF